Below, 20 T cell receptor beta chains from the same sample are listed, as sequenced in a study of CXCR3-negative and CXCR3-positive naive CD8 T cells. Their antigen targets remain unknown. The libraries of TRB cDNA were constructed through 5' RACE using UMI labels. Using the 5' RACE reads, TCRdb records one entry per CDR3 protein without DNA. The sample table sets out roughly 130,000 distinct CDR3 sequences. Findings and limits, study-wide: A higher hydrophobicity marked the TRB CDR3s of CXCR3-positive naive cells versus CXCR3-negative naive cells.

What was sequenced was naive CXCR3+ CD8+ T cells from blood. The subset is: CD45RO-CCR7+CD27+CD95- naive CD8+ T cells expressing CXCR3 (TNR3+). The source is a human donor in good health. Some clones in this sample may be carry-over from other donors' samples.

The chain employs TRBV5-6 and TRBJ2-1; as DNA is missing, the TRBD1 call by TCRdb cannot be tested. The CDR3 runs 15 residues. CDR1 and CDR2 (germline): SGHDT, YYEEEE. The CDR3 region is CASSLRAGYYNEQFF. Full variable domain (outside the CDR3, taken from reference TRBV5-6 and TRBJ2-1): DAGVTQSPTHLIKTRGQQVTLRCSPKSGHDTVSWYQQALGQGPQFIFQYYEEEERQRGNFPDRFSGHQFPNYSSELNVNALLLGDSALYLCASSLRAGYYNEQFFGPGTRLTVL.

This chain uses TRBV14 with TRBJ2-5; TCRdb lists TRBD1, though no DNA is available to test this call. CDR1 and CDR2 from the germline V gene are SGHDN and FVKESK. The CDR3 extends over 15 amino acids. The chain's CDR3 is CASSQEAGARETQYF.

The J gene is TRBJ2-1, the V gene TRBV29-1; no DNA is available, so the TRBD2 call from TCRdb remains unchecked. The germline CDR1 and CDR2 sequences are SQVTM and ANQGSEA. The CDR3 totals 15 residues. The CDR3 spells CSVERDLANWYEQFF.

This chain uses TRBV28 with TRBJ2-3; with no DNA, the TCRdb D assignment of TRBD1 cannot be verified. Germline CDR1 reads MDHEN; CDR2 reads SYDVKM. CDR3 size: 15 residues. This CDR3 is CASSSGTGGWGTQYF.

The chain recombines TRBV6-5 with TRBJ2-7; TCRdb designates TRBD1, a call that cannot be tested without DNA. Germline V CDR1 and CDR2: MNHEY, SVGAGI. There are 13 residues in the CDR3. CDR3 sequence reads: CASREAGAYEQYF.

The chain recombines TRBV20-1 with TRBJ2-7. CDR1 is DFQATT and CDR2 is SNEGSKA in the germline V gene (reference sequence). The CDR3 is 13 residues long. The CDR3 protein is CSARDLTKYEQYF.

The V and J genes are TRBV6-6 and TRBJ1-5; TCRdb reports TRBD1, a call that lacks DNA to check it against. CDR1 is MNHNY and CDR2 is SVGAGI in the germline V gene (reference sequence). This CDR3 spans 17 amino acids. Here the CDR3 reads CASSYGDRGYSNQPQHF.

This chain uses TRBV9 with TRBJ2-3; lacking DNA, the TRBD1 call made by TCRdb goes unchecked. The CDR3 totals 15 residues. Looked up from germline, CDR1 is SGDLS and CDR2 is YYNGEE. The CDR3 spells CASSASGGFPDTQYF.

The chain recombines TRBV21-1 with TRBJ2-3; there is no DNA to check the TCRdb D call of TRBD1. TRBV21-1 represents a pseudogene. This CDR3 comprises 18 residues. The CDR3 loop reads CASSEEWDRTSTTDTQYF.

This chain connects TRBV7-9 to TRBJ1-1; TCRdb returns TRBD1, unconfirmable since there is no DNA. Germline lookup yields CDR1 SEHNR and CDR2 FQNEAQ (reference sequence). The CDR3 consists of 15 residues. The CDR3 sequence: CASSSELTGNTEAFF.

This chain connects TRBV6-5 to TRBJ1-5; absent DNA, TCRdb's TRBD1 call cannot be checked. CDR1 and CDR2 from the germline V gene are MNHEY and SVGAGI. The CDR3 is 16 amino acids. The CDR3 region is CASSYGRGEADQPQHF.

This sequence joins TRBV15 and TRBJ1-1. This CDR3 is 17 amino acids long. Per the germline V gene, CDR1 is LNHNV and CDR2 is YYDKDF (reference sequence). This CDR3 reads CATSRDFLGSGGTEAFF.

The chain joins TRBV12-3 or TRBV12-4 to TRBJ2-7; TCRdb lists TRBD1, though no DNA is available to test this call. The length of the CDR3 is 16 residues. CDR3 region: CASTPYPGTGTYEQYF.

The chain recombines TRBV12-3 or TRBV12-4 with TRBJ2-5; as DNA is missing, the TRBD1 call by TCRdb cannot be tested. The CDR3 loop spans 14 amino acids. CDR3 region: CASSLSGAGETQYF.

The genes are TRBV15 and TRBJ1-2. Germline CDR1 is LNHNV and CDR2 is YYDKDF (reference sequence). The CDR3 has 12 amino acids. CDR3 sequence: CATSRDSTGYTF.

The genes are TRBV7-9 and TRBJ2-2; the D call of TRBD1 rests on TCRdb alone, since no DNA is present to check it. In germline, CDR1 is SEHNR, CDR2 FQNEAQ (reference sequence). This CDR3 region has 15 residues. The CDR3 is CASSPGTENTGELFF.

The chain couples TRBV5-1 to TRBJ2-3. The germline V gene encodes CDR1 SGHRS and CDR2 YFSETQ. The CDR3 spans 11 residues. Here the CDR3 reads CASSLGGTQYF.

The chain combines TRBV29-1 with TRBJ2-1; checking the TCRdb D call of TRBD1 is not possible without DNA. The V gene's germline CDR1 is SQVTM and CDR2 ANQGSEA. The CDR3 has 16 residues. CDR3: CSGWVHRGRPLDEQFF.

The genes are TRBV7-8 and TRBJ1-5. This CDR3 comprises 14 residues. Germline V gene lookup returns CDR1 SGHVS and CDR2 FQNEAQ. This chain's CDR3 is CASSLDHNGEPQHF.

The chain carries TRBV29-1 and TRBJ2-1; TCRdb calls TRBD1, which cannot be checked without DNA. CDR3 size: 15 residues. Germline CDR1 reads SQVTM; CDR2 reads ANQGSEA. CDR3 sequence reads: CSVPGTGGSHNEQFF.